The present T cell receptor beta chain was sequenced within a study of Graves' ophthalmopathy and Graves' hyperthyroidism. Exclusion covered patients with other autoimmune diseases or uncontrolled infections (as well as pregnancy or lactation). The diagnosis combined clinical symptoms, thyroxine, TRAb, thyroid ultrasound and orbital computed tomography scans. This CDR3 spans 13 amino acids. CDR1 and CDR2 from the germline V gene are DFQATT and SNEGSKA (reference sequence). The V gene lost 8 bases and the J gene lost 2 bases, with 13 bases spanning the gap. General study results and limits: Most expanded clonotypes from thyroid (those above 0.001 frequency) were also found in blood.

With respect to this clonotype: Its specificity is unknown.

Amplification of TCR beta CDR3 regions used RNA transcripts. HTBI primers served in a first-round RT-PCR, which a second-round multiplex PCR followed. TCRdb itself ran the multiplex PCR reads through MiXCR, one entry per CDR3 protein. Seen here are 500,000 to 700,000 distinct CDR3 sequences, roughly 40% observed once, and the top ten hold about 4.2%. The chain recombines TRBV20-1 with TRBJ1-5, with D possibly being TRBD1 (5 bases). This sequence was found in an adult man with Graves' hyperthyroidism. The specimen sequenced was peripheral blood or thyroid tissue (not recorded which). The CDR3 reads CSLTGEGNQPQHF. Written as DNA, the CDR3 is TGCAGTCTTACAGGTGAGGGCAATCAGCCCCAGCATTTT.